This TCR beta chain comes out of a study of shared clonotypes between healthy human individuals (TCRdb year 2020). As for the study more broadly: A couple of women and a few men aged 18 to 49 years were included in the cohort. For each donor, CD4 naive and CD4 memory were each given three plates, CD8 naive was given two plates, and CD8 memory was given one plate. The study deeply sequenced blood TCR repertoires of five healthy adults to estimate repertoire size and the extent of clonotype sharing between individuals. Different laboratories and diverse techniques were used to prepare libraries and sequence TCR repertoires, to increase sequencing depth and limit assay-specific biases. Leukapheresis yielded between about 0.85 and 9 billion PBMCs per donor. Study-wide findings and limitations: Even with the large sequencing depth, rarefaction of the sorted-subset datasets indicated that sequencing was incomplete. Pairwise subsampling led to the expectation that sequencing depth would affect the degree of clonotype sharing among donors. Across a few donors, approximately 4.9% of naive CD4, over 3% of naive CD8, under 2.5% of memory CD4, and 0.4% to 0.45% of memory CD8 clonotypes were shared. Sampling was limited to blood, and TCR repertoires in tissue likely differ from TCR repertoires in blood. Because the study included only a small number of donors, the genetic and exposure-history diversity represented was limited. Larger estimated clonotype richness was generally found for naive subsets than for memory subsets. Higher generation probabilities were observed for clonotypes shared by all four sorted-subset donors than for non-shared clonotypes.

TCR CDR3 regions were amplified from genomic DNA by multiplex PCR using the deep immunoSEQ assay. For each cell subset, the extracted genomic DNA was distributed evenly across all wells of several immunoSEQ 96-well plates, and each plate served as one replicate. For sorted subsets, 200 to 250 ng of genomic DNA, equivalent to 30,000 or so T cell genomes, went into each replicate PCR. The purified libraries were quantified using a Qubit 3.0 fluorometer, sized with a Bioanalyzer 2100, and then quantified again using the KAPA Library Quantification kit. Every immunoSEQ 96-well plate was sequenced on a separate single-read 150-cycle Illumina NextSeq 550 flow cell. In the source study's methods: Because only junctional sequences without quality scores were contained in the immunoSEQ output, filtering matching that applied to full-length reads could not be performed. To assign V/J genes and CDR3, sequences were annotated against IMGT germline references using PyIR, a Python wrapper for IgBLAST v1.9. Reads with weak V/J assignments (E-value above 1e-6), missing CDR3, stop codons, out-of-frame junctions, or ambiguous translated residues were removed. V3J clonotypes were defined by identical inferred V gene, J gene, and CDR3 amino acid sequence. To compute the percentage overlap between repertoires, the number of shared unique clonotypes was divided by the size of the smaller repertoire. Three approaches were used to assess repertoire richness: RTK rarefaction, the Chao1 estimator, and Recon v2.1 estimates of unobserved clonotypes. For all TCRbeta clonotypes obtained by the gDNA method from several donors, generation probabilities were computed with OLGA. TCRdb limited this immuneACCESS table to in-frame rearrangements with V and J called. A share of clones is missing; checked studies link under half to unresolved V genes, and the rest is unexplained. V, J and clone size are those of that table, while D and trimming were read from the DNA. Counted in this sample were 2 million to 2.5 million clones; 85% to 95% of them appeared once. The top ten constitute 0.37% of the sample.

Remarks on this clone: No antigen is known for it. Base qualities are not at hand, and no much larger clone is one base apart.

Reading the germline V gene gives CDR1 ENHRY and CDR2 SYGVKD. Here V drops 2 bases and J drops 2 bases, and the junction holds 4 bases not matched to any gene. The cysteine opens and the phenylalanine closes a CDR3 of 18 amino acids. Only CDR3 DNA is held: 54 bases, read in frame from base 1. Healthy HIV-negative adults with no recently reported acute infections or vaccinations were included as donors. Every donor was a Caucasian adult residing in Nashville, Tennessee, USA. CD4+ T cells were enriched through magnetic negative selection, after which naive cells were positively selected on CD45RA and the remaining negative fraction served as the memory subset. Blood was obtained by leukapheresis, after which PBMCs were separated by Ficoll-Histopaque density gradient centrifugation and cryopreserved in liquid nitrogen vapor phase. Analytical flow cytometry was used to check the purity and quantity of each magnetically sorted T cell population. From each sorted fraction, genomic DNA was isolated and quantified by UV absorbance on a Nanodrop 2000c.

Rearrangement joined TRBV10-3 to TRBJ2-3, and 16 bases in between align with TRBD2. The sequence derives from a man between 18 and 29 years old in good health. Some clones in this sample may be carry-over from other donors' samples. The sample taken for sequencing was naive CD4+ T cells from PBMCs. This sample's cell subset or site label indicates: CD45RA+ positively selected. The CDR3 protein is CAISEGGLAGGITDTQYF. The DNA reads TGTGCCATCAGTGAGGGGGGACTAGCGGGAGGGATCACAGATACGCAGTATTTT.